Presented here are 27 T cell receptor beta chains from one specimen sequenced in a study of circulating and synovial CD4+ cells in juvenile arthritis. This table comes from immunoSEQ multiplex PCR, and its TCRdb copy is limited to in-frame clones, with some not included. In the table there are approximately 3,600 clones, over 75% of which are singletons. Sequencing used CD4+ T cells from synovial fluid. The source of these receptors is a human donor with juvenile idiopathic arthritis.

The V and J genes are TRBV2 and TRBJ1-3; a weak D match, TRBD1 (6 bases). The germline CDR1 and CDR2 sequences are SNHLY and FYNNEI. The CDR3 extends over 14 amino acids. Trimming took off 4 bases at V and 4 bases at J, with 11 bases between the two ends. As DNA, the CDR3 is TGTGCCAGCAGTGTGGGACACGGAGGAAACACCATATATTTT. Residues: CASSVGHGGNTIYF.

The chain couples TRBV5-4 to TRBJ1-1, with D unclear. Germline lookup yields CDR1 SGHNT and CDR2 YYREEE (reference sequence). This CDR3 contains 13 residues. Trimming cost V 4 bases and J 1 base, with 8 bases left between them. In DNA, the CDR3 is TGTGCCAGCAGCCGCACAGAGAACACTGAAGCTTTCTTT. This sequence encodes CASSRTENTEAFF. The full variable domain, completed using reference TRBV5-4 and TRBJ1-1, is ETGVTQSPTHLIKTRGQQVTLRCSSQSGHNTVSWYQQALGQGPQFIFQYYREEENGRGNFPPRFSGLQFPNYSSELNVNALELDDSALYLCASSRTENTEAFFGQGTRLTVV.

CDR3 residues: CASSPGDHRTDTQYF. In DNA form, the CDR3 reads TGTGCCAGCAGCCCGGGGGACCACCGCACAGATACGCAGTATTTT. The chain carries TRBV6-6 and TRBJ2-3; D is perhaps TRBD2 (6 bases). Germline-derived CDR1 and CDR2 are MNHNY and SVGAGI (reference sequence). The length of the CDR3 is 15 residues. V lost 6 bases to trimming and J lost 1 base, with 14 bases between them.

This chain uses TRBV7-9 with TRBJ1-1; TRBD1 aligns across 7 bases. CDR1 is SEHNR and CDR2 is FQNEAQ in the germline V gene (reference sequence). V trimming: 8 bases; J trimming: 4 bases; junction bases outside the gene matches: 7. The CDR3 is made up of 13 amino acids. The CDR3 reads CASAEGGRTEAFF. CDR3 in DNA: TGTGCCAGCGCCGAAGGGGGCCGCACTGAAGCTTTCTTT.

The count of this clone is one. The DNA of the CDR3 is TGTGCCAGCAGCTCCTCTAGTGAGCAGTTCTTC. Amino acids: CASSSSSEQFF. The chain joins TRBV7-9 to TRBJ2-1; no clear D gene. Germline loops: CDR1 SEHNR, CDR2 FQNEAQ (reference sequence). There are 11 residues in the CDR3. Deletions cut 4 bases from V and 9 bases from J, with 7 bases between.

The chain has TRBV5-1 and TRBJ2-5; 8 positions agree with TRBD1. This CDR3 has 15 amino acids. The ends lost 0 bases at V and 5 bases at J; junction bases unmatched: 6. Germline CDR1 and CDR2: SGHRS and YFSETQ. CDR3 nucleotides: TGCGCCAGCAGCTTGGGGGCAGGGGGCGCGGAGACCCAGTACTTC. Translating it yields CASSLGAGGAETQYF.

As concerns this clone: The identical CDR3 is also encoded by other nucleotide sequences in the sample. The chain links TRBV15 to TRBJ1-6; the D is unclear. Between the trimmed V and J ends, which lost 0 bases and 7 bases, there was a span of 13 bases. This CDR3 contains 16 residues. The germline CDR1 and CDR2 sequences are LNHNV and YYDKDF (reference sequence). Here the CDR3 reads CATSRDRQVSNSPLHF. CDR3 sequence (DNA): TGTGCCACCAGCAGAGATCGTCAGGTTTCGAATTCACCCCTCCACTTT. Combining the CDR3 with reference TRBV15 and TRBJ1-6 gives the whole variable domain DAMVIQNPRYQVTQFGKPVTLSCSQTLNHNVMYWYQQKSSQAPKLLFHYYDKDFNNEADTPDNFQSRRPNTSFCFLDIRSPGLGDTAMYLCATSRDRQVSNSPLHFGNGTRLTVT.

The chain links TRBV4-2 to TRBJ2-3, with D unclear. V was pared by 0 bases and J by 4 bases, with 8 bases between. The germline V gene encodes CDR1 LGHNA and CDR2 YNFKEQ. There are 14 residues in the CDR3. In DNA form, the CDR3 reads TGTGCCAGCAGCCAAGAGCGTGTAGCAGATACGCAGTATTTT. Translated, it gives CASSQERVADTQYF.

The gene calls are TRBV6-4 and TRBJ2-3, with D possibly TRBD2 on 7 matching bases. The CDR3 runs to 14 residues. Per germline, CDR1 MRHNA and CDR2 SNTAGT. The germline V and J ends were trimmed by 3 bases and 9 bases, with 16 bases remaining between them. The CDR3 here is CASSDLAGQGTQYF. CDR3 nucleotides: TGTGCCAGCAGTGATTTAGCGGGTCAGGGGACGCAGTATTTT.

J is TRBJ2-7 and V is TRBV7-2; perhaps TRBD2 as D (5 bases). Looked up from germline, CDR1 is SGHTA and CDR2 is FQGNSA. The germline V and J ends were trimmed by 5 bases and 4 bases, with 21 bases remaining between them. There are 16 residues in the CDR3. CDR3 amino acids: CASSPRGGSLMYEQYF. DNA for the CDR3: TGTGCCAGCAGCCCCCGTGGAGGCAGCTTGATGTACGAGCAGTACTTC. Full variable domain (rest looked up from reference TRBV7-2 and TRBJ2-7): GAGVSQSPSNKVTEKGKDVELRCDPISGHTALYWYRQSLGQGLEFLIYFQGNSAPDKSGLPSDRFSAERTGGSVSTLTIQRTQQEDSAVYLCASSPRGGSLMYEQYFGPGTRLTVT.

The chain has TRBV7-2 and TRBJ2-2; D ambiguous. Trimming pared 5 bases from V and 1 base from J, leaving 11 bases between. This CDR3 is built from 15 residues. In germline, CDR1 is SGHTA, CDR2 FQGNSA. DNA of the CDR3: TGTGCCAGCAGCCTTTGGGCCCAGAACACCGGGGAGCTGTTTTTT. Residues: CASSLWAQNTGELFF.

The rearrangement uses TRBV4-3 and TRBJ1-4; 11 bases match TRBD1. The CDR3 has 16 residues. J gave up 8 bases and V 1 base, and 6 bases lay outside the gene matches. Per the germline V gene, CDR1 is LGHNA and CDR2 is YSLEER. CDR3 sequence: CASSQGPGTGGEKLFF. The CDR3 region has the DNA TGCGCCAGCAGCCAAGGCCCCGGGACAGGGGGAGAAAAACTGTTTTTT.

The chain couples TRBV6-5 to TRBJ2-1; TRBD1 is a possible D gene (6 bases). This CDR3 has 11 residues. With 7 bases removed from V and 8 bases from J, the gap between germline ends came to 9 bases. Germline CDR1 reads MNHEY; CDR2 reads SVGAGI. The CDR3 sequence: CASTQGHEQFF. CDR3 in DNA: TGTGCCAGCACCCAGGGGCATGAGCAGTTCTTC.

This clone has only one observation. The CDR3 sequence is CASSSYLRGYTF. DNA for the CDR3: TGTGCCAGTAGTTCATATCTGAGGGGCTACACCTTC. This chain links TRBV19 with TRBJ1-2; D gene uncertain. V lost 5 bases, J lost 8 bases, and 12 bases lay in between. CDR1 and CDR2 (germline): LNHDA, SQIVND (reference sequence). The length of the CDR3 is 12 residues.

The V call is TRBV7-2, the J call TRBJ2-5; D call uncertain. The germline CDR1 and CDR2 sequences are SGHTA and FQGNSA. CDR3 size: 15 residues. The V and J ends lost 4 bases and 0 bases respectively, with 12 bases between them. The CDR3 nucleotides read TGTGCCAGCAGCTACCCCAGGATCGACCAAGAGACCCAGTACTTC. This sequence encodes CASSYPRIDQETQYF. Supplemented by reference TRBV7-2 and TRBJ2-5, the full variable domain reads GAGVSQSPSNKVTEKGKDVELRCDPISGHTALYWYRQSLGQGLEFLIYFQGNSAPDKSGLPSDRFSAERTGGSVSTLTIQRTQQEDSAVYLCASSYPRIDQETQYFGPGTRLLVL.

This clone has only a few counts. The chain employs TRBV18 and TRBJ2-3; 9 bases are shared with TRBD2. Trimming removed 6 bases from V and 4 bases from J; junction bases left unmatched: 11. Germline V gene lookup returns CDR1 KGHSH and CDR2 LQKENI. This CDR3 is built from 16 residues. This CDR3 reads CASSAAGGRAADTQYF. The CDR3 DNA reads TGTGCCAGCTCCGCCGCTGGCGGGAGGGCCGCAGATACGCAGTATTTT.

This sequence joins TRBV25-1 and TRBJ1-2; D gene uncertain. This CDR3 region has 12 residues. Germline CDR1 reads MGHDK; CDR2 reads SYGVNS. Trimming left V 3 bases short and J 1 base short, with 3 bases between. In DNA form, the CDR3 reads TGTGCCAGCAGTGACAGTAACTATGGCTACACCTTC. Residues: CASSDSNYGYTF.

The CDR3 loop reads CASSFSTTDQFF. The CDR3 nucleotides read TGTGCCAGCAGCTTCTCGACGACTGACCAGTTCTTC. This chain joins TRBV5-8 and TRBJ2-1; no reliable D call. V was shortened by 2 bases and J by 13 bases, with 13 bases between the two germline ends. This CDR3 is built from 12 residues. Germline values: CDR1 SGHTS, CDR2 YDEGEE.

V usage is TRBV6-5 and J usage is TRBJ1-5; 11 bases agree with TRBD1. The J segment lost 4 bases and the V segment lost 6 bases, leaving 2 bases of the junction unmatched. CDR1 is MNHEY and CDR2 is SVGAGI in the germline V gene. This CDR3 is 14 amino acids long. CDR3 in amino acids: CASSRDRGNQPQHF. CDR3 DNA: TGTGCCAGCAGCCGGGACAGGGGGAATCAGCCCCAGCATTTT.

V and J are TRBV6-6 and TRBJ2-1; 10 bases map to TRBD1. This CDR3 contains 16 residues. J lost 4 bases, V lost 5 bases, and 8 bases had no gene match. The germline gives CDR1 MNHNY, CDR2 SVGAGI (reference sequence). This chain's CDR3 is CASSTLTGGEYNEQFF. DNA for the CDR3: TGTGCCAGCAGTACGCTGACAGGGGGCGAATACAATGAGCAGTTCTTC.

CDR3 protein: CASSLPGGDLGTDTQYF. In DNA form, the CDR3 reads TGTGCCAGCAGTCTCCCAGGAGGGGACTTAGGAACAGATACGCAGTATTTT. The chain couples TRBV27 to TRBJ2-3; TRBD2 might be the D (6 bases). The germline gives CDR1 MNHEY, CDR2 SMNVEV (reference sequence). V lost 5 bases and J 3 bases, leaving 21 bases between the germline ends. The CDR3 runs 17 residues.

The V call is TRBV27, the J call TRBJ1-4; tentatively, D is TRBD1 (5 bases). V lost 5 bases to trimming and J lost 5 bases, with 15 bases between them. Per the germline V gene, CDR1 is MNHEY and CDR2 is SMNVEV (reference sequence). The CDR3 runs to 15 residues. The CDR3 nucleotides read TGTGCCAGCAGTCCCTCGCGGGGCGTGAATGAAAAACTGTTTTTT. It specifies CASSPSRGVNEKLFF.

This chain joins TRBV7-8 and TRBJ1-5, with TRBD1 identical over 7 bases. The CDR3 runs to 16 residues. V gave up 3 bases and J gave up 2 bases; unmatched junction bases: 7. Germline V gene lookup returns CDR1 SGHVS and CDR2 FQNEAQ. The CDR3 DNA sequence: TGTGCCAGCAGCTTTAGACCCGGGACAGGCAATCAGCCCCAGCATTTT. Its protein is CASSFRPGTGNQPQHF.

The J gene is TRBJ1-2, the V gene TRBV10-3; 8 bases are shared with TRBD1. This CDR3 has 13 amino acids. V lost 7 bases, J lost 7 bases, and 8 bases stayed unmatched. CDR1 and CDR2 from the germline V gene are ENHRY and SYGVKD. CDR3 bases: TGTGCCATCACGGACAGGGAGACGAGTGGCTACACCTTC. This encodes CAITDRETSGYTF.

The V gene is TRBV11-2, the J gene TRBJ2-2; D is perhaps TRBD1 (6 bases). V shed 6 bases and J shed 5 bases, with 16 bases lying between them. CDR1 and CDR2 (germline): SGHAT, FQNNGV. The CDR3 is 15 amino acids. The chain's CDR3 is CASSSTGTWTGELFF. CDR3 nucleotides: TGTGCCAGCAGTTCGACCGGGACATGGACCGGGGAGCTGTTTTTT.

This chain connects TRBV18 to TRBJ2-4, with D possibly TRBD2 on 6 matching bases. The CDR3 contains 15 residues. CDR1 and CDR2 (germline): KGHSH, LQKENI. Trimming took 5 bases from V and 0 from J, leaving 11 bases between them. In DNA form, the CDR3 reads TGTGCCAGCTCAAATAGCGGCCTAGCCAAAAACATTCAGTACTTC. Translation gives CASSNSGLAKNIQYF.

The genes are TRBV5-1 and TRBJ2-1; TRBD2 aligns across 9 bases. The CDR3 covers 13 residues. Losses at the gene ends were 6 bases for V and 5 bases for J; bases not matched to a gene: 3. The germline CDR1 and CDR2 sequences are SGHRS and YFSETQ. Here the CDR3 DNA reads TGCGCCAGCACGCGACTAGCGGACAATGAGCAGTTCTTC. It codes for CASTRLADNEQFF.